This T cell receptor beta chain appears in the sequencing data of a study of T cell responses to AZD1222 COVID-19 vaccine. Study observations and caveats: Reports indicate that nearly half of spike-specific TCRs are directed at unmutated variant regions. Only a handful of AZD1222 recipients tested seropositive at baseline.

Worth noting for this clone: Its cognate antigen is unknown.

This table comes from immunoSEQ multiplex PCR, and its TCRdb copy is limited to in-frame clones, with some not included. Among 120,000 or so clones listed, just over 85% were seen once. This material consisted of peripheral blood, taken on day 0 of AZD1222 vaccination. The receptor's source is an adult in good health.

CDR3 DNA: TGTGCCAGCCGGCCTCCCCAGGGGCAGGGCCAAGAGACCCAGTACTTC. This sequence encodes CASRPPQGQGQETQYF. This chain joins TRBV6-6 and TRBJ2-5; weak D call: TRBD1 (6 bases). This CDR3 region has 16 residues. Germline V gene data show CDR1 as MNHNY and CDR2 as SVGAGI (reference sequence). The germline V and J ends were trimmed by 8 bases and 1 base, with 20 bases remaining between them.